The 16 T cell receptor beta chains given below trace back to one sample, sequenced in a study of T cell repertoires in cytomegalovirus infection. MiXCR, applied by TCRdb to the reads, yields one record per CDR3 protein. The table includes under 300,000 distinct CDR3 sequences, less than 25% detected once. These receptors lack a known antigen. Specimen: cultured PBMCs, collected from culture after CMV antigen stimulation. All receptors come from a human donor in good health (CMV status not recorded). Some clones in this sample may be carry-over from other donors' samples.

This clonotype was seen more than once but under ten times. This chain joins TRBV12-5 and TRBJ2-3, with TRBD2 matching 9 bases. The germline gives CDR1 LGHNT, CDR2 FRNRAP. The CDR3 has 18 residues. Trimming cost V 6 bases and J 6 bases; bases outside gene matches: 19. CDR3 protein: CASGHSRVLAGIRDTQYF. CDR3 nucleotides: TGTGCTAGTGGCCACTCAAGGGTGCTAGCGGGGATCAGGGATACGCAGTATTTT.

The chain couples TRBV19 to TRBJ1-3; possibly TRBD1 for D (5 bases). With 3 bases removed from V and 2 bases from J, the gap between germline ends came to 20 bases. This CDR3 region has 18 residues. Germline-derived CDR1 and CDR2 are LNHDA and SQIVND (reference sequence). The CDR3 DNA is TGTGCCAGTAGTATCAAACCATCGGGACCCCGACCTGGAAACACCATATATTTT. Its protein product is CASSIKPSGPRPGNTIYF.

The chain carries TRBV12-3 or TRBV12-4 and TRBJ2-7; unclear D gene. Trimming pared 5 bases from V and 1 base from J, leaving 9 bases between. This CDR3 has 13 residues. CDR3: CASSTDLSYEQYV. CDR3 nucleotide sequence: TGTGCCAGCAGTACGGACCTATCCTACGAGCAGTACGTC.

The V and J genes are TRBV5-6 and TRBJ2-5; D is possibly TRBD1 (6 bases). V lost 2 bases, J lost 1 base, and 15 bases lay in between. Germline V lookup: CDR1 SGHDT, CDR2 YYEEEE. There are 16 residues in the CDR3. DNA for the CDR3: TGTGCCAGCAGCTTTTACGGCAGGGGTGCCCAAGAGACCCAGTACTTC. This translates into CASSFYGRGAQETQYF.

This clonotype was recorded a few times. The rearrangement links TRBV10-3 to TRBJ2-1; 10 bases are a match to TRBD2. Germline loops: CDR1 ENHRY, CDR2 SYGVKD. This CDR3 contains 15 residues. Trimming removed 2 bases from V and 6 bases from J; junction bases left unmatched: 4. CDR3 sequence (DNA): TGTGCCATCAGTGAGGTACTAGCGGGACGCAATGAGCAGTTCTTC. Translating it yields CAISEVLAGRNEQFF.

This clonotype was counted at least ten times. The chain is built from TRBV6-1 and TRBJ2-1; D is unresolved. CDR3 size: 12 residues. V gave up 8 bases and J gave up 5 bases, with 10 bases separating them. The germline CDR1 and CDR2 sequences are MNHNS and SASEGT. CDR3 region: CASAALDNEQFF. CDR3 nucleotide sequence: TGTGCCAGCGCCGCTCTGGACAATGAGCAGTTCTTC.

DNA for the CDR3: TGTGCCACCAGTGACCCTGGACGCGACAATGAGCAGTTCTTC. It encodes CATSDPGRDNEQFF. The chain links TRBV24-1 to TRBJ2-1; D is unresolved. Germline lookup yields CDR1 KGHDR and CDR2 SFDVKD. Trimming took 4 bases from V and 5 from J, leaving 11 bases between them. This CDR3 has 14 amino acids.

This clonotype has a handful of counts. V and J are TRBV7-3 and TRBJ1-1; D call uncertain. This CDR3 has 13 residues. Germline CDR1 reads SGHTA; CDR2 reads FQGTGA. V lost 4 bases and J 4 bases, leaving 10 bases between the germline ends. The CDR3 is CASSSQPGTEAFF. Written as DNA, the CDR3 is TGTGCCAGCAGCTCCCAACCTGGCACTGAAGCTTTCTTT.

This clonotype was found a few times. This chain links TRBV4-3 with TRBJ2-1, with 11 bases matching TRBD2. This CDR3 region has 20 residues. The trim removed 2 bases at V and 2 bases at J, leaving 14 bases unmatched. Per germline, CDR1 LGHNA and CDR2 YSLEER. The CDR3 sequence is CASSQSPGLAEKLTYNEQFF. CDR3 sequence (DNA): TGCGCCAGCAGCCAATCGCCGGGACTAGCGGAGAAGTTAACCTACAATGAGCAGTTCTTC.

The table lists this clonotype with many counts. The chain has TRBV11-3 and TRBJ2-1; a possible D gene is TRBD1 (8 bases). This CDR3 comprises 15 residues. Germline V gene data show CDR1 as SGHNT and CDR2 as YENEEA. V lost 3 bases, J lost 6 bases, and 15 bases lay in between. The CDR3 coding sequence is TGTGCCAGCAGCTTCAGCGGGACAGGCCTCAATGAGCAGTTCTTC. Translated: CASSFSGTGLNEQFF.

The V and J genes are TRBV25-1 and TRBJ1-1; TRBD1 matches at 7 bases. The CDR3 is 14 amino acids. CDR1 MGHDK and CDR2 SYGVNS come from the germline V gene. Trimming at V came to 4 bases and at J to 5 bases, leaving 7 bases not matched to a gene. In DNA form, the CDR3 reads TGTGCCAGCAGTGGTTGGGAGGGGGCTACTGAAGCTTTCTTT. Translation: CASSGWEGATEAFF.

This clonotype was recorded a few times. The chain uses TRBV6-2 or TRBV6-3 and TRBJ2-3; D is unclear. Germline loops: CDR1 MNHEY, CDR2 SVGEGT. The length of the CDR3 is 16 residues. The ends were cut back, 5 bases at V and 0 bases at J, with 15 bases in the middle. The CDR3 reads CASSPPIGTSTDTQYF. The CDR3 coding sequence is TGTGCCAGCAGTCCGCCCATAGGAACTAGCACAGATACGCAGTATTTT.

The chain couples TRBV29-1 to TRBJ2-1, with D perhaps TRBD1 or TRBD2 (7 bases each). The CDR3 is made up of 15 amino acids. The V gene's germline CDR1 is SQVTM and CDR2 ANQGSEA. V was pared by 2 bases and J by 0 bases, with 11 bases between. The CDR3 nucleotides are TGCAGCGTTGAATCAGGGGGGGACTCCTACAATGAGCAGTTCTTC. Translating gives CSVESGGDSYNEQFF.

CDR3 amino acids: CASSFLTGSTEAFF. The CDR3 DNA sequence: TGTGCCAGCAGCTTCTTGACAGGGAGCACTGAAGCTTTCTTT. The V and J genes are TRBV5-6 and TRBJ1-1, with 7 bases matching TRBD1. V was pared by 2 bases and J by 4 bases, with 5 bases of the junction left unmatched. The CDR3 covers 14 residues. The V gene's germline CDR1 is SGHDT and CDR2 YYEEEE.

The chain links TRBV10-3 to TRBJ1-2, with D unclear. This CDR3 has 11 residues. Germline CDR1 is ENHRY and CDR2 is SYGVKD. V dropped 4 bases and J dropped 7 bases, with 7 bases sitting between them. The CDR3 here is CAISVVGGYTF. CDR3 coding DNA: TGTGCCATCAGTGTTGTCGGTGGCTACACCTTC.

This CDR3 reads CASNPPGQGFGYTF. As DNA, the CDR3 is TGTGCCAGCAACCCCCCGGGACAGGGTTTTGGCTACACCTTC. The V and J genes are TRBV7-3 and TRBJ1-2, with 9 bases lining up with TRBD1. This CDR3 comprises 14 residues. The germline gives CDR1 SGHTA, CDR2 FQGTGA. Germline trimming cut 7 bases from V and 7 bases from J; bases unmatched to any gene: 10.